The 10 T cell receptor beta chains listed next were all sequenced from one sample in a study of beta chain features in type 1 diabetes. Every bit of the isolated RNA underwent reverse transcription, so sequencing read expressed TCRB transcripts. TCRdb's copy holds only in-frame clones and misses some; the assay was immunoSEQ multiplex PCR. The sample gives some 180,000 clones, about 12% of which show up once; 0.55% to 0.8% is in the top ten. The sample taken for sequencing was central memory CD4+ T cells from blood. The receptors shown here come from a woman under 30 in good health.

The chain links TRBV25-1 to TRBJ2-5; possible D gene TRBD2, 6 bases. The CDR3 contains 14 residues. Trimming removed 7 bases from V and 5 bases from J, with 17 bases in between. Germline CDR1 and CDR2: MGHDK and SYGVNS. CDR3 in DNA: TGTGCCAGCACTGGGGACTTCCCACGGGAGACCCAGTACTTC. Protein sequence: CASTGDFPRETQYF.

There are a few counts of this clone. CDR3 in amino acids: CASSEGGNTEAFF. CDR3 sequence (DNA): TGTGCCAGCAGTGAAGGAGGGAACACTGAAGCTTTCTTT. The rearrangement uses TRBV25-1 and TRBJ1-1; no firm D call. The CDR3 runs 13 residues. The V gene lost 2 bases and the J gene lost 1 base, with 5 bases spanning the gap. Per the germline V gene, CDR1 is MGHDK and CDR2 is SYGVNS.

CDR3 region: CASSRYREAFF. For the CDR3, the DNA is TGTGCCAGCAGCCGCTACAGAGAAGCTTTCTTT. This chain joins TRBV14 and TRBJ1-1; D not certain. Germline loops: CDR1 SGHDN, CDR2 FVKESK. The CDR3 is 11 residues long. With 4 bases removed from V and 8 bases from J, the gap between germline ends came to 8 bases.

At least ten counts were recorded for this clone. The chain recombines TRBV5-1 with TRBJ2-2; TRBD1 matches at 7 bases. The CDR3 totals 15 residues. The ends lost 0 bases at V and 1 base at J; junction bases unmatched: 0. Germline-derived CDR1 and CDR2 are SGHRS and YFSETQ. The CDR3 region has the DNA TGCGCCAGCAGCTTGGACAGGGGGAACACCGGGGAGCTGTTTTTT. Translating it yields CASSLDRGNTGELFF.

V and J are TRBV7-2 and TRBJ2-1; no clear D. Germline V gives CDR1 SGHTA, CDR2 FQGNSA. V was cut by 2 bases and J by 7 bases, with 6 bases left in between. The CDR3 has 12 amino acids. In DNA, the CDR3 is TGTGCCAGCAGCTTATCCCCAAATGAGCAGTTCTTC. It is translated as CASSLSPNEQFF.

This clone came up a few times. V is TRBV2 and J is TRBJ1-4, with 7 bases that match TRBD1. The trim removed 3 bases at V and 5 bases at J, leaving 6 bases unmatched. This CDR3 region has 15 residues. Per the germline V gene, CDR1 is SNHLY and CDR2 is FYNNEI. CDR3 in amino acids: CASSETDRSNEKLFF. In DNA form, the CDR3 reads TGTGCCAGCAGTGAGACGGACAGGTCAAATGAAAAACTGTTTTTT.

The chain joins TRBV4-3 to TRBJ2-3, with 9 nucleotides matching TRBD2. Germline V lookup: CDR1 LGHNA, CDR2 YSLEER. V gave up 0 bases and J gave up 2 bases; unmatched junction bases: 6. CDR3 length: 17 residues. The CDR3 DNA follows: TGCGCCAGCAGCCAAGATAGCGCGGGAGGGCCCACAGATACGCAGTATTTT. It translates to CASSQDSAGGPTDTQYF.

The rearrangement uses TRBV6-6 and TRBJ2-7; D might be TRBD1 (5 bases). This CDR3 has 12 residues. V was cut by 6 bases and J by 3 bases, with 9 bases left in between. The germline V gene has CDR1 MNHNY and CDR2 SVGAGI (reference sequence). CDR3 DNA sequence: TGTGCCAGCAGGCAAGGGGTCTACGAGCAGTACTTC. It is translated as CASRQGVYEQYF.

The chain combines TRBV2 with TRBJ1-1, with D hard to call. The germline CDR1 and CDR2 sequences are SNHLY and FYNNEI. The CDR3 runs to 12 residues. Trimming cost V 5 bases and J 1 base, with 5 bases left between them. CDR3 sequence (DNA): TGTGCCAGCAGTTCGGGGAACACTGAAGCTTTCTTT. Translating gives CASSSGNTEAFF.

This chain links TRBV20-1 with TRBJ2-3; no firm D call. Germline CDR1 is DFQATT and CDR2 is SNEGSKA (reference sequence). Trimming shortened V by 7 bases and J by 3 bases, and 8 bases separated the two germline ends. The CDR3 extends over 11 amino acids. The CDR3 DNA follows: TGCAGTGTGCTAGGTACAGATACGCAGTATTTT. It yields the protein CSVLGTDTQYF.